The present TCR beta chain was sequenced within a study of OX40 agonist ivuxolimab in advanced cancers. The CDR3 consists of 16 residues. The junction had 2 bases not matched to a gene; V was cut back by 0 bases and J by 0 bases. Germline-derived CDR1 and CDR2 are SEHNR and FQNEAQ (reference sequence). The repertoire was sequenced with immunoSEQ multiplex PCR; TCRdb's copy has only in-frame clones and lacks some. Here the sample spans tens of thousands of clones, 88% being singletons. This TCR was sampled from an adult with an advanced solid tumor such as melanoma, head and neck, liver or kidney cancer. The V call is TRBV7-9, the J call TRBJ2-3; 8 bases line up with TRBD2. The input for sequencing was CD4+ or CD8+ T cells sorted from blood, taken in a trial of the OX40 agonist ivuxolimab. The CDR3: CASSLALAGSTDTQYF. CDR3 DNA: TGTGCCAGCAGCTTAGCCCTAGCGGGTAGCACAGATACGCAGTATTTT.